Listed here is a single TCR beta chain. Its antigen is undetermined. Regarding time point: pre-sensitization, week 0. Regarding treatment: therapeutic diphenylcyclopropenone sensitization with weekly scalp DPC. TCRdb itself ran the RACE reads through MiXCR, one entry per CDR3 protein. In the table there are around 120,000 distinct CDR3 sequences, approximately 13% of which are singletons. This sample is part of a study of human T cells and chemical hapten exposure. The wider study: Patients, chiefly female, had alopecia areata, totalis or universalis.

This CDR3 has 16 amino acids. Between the trimmed V and J ends, which lost 4 bases and 4 bases, there was a span of 16 bases. Germline V gives CDR1 LGHDT, CDR2 YNNKEL (reference sequence). Overall study findings and caveats: Counts of TCRs expanded at PT1 correlated positively with patch test score.

The chain employs TRBV3-1 and TRBJ1-4, with D hard to call. The sequencing here drew on whole blood, taken in connection with sensitization to the hapten diphenylcyclopropenone (DPC). The source of this sequence is a woman aged 18-29 years with alopecia areata. Some clones in this sample may be carry-over from other donors' samples. Written as DNA, the CDR3 is TGTGCCAGCAGCCTCAGATCCGGGATAGTTAATGAAAAACTGTTTTTT. Its protein is CASSLRSGIVNEKLFF. Supplemented by reference TRBV3-1 and TRBJ1-4, the full variable domain reads DTAVSQTPKYLVTQMGNDKSIKCEQNLGHDTMYWYKQDSKKFLKIMFSYNNKELIINETVPNRFSPKSPDKAHLNLHINSLELGDSAVYFCASSLRSGIVNEKLFFGSGTQLSVL.